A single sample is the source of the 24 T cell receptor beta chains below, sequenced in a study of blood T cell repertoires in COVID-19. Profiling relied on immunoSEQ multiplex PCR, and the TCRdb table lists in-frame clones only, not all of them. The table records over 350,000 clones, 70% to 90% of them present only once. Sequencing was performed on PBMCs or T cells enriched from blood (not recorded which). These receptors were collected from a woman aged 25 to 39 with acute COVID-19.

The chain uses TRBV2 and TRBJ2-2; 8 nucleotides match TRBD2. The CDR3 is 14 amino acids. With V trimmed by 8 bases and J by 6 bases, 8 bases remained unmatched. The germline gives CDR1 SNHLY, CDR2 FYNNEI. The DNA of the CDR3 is TGTGCCAGCGCTCTCTTTAGCGGGGCCGGGGAGCTGTTTTTT. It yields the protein CASALFSGAGELFF.

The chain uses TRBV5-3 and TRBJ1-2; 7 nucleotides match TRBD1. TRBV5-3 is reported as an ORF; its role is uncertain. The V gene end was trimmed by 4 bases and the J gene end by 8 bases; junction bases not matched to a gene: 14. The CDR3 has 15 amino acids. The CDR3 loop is CARSKPRRGLDGYTF. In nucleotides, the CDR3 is TGTGCCAGAAGCAAACCGCGTAGGGGGCTGGACGGCTACACCTTC.

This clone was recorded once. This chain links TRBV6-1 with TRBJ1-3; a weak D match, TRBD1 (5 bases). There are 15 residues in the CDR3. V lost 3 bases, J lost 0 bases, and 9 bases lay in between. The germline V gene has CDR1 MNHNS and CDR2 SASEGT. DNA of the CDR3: TGTGCCAGCAGTGACGGGGGGGGCTCTGGAAACACCATATATTTT. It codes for CASSDGGGSGNTIYF.

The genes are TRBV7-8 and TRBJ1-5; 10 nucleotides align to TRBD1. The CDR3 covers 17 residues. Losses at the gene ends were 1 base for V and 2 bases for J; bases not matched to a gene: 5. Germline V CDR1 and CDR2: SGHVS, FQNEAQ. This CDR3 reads CASSLVTGGGGNQPQHF. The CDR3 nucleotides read TGTGCCAGCAGCTTAGTGACAGGGGGCGGTGGCAATCAGCCCCAGCATTTT.

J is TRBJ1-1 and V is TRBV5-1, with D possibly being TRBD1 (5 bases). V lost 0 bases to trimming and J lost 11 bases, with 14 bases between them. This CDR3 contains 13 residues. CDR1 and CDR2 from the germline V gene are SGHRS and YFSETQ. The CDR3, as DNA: TGCGCCAGCAGCTTGGCAGGAGGGACCCGCGCTTTCTTT. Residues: CASSLAGGTRAFF.

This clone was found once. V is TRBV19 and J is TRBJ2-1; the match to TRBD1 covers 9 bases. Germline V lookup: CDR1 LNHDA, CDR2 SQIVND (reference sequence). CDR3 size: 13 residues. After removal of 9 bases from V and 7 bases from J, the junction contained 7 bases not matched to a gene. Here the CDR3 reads CASQDRGENEQFF. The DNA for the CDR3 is TGTGCCAGCCAGGACAGGGGTGAGAATGAGCAGTTCTTC. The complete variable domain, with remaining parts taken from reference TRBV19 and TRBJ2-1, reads DGGITQSPKYLFRKEGQNVTLSCEQNLNHDAMYWYRQDPGQGLRLIYYSQIVNDFQKGDIAEGYSVSREKKESFPLTVTSAQKNPTAFYLCASQDRGENEQFFGPGTRLTVL.

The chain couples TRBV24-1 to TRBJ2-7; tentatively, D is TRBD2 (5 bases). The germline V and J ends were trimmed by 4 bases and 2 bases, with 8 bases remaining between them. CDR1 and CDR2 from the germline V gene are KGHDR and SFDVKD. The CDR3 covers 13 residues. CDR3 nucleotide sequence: TGTGCCACCAGTGAGCCGGGGACCTACGAGCAGTACTTC. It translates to CATSEPGTYEQYF.

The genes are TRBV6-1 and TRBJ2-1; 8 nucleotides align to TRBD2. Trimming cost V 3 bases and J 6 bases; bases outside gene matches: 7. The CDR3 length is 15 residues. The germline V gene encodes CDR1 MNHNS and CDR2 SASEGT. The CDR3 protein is CASSDWRGVRNEQFF. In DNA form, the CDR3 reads TGTGCCAGCAGTGATTGGCGGGGGGTCCGCAATGAGCAGTTCTTC.

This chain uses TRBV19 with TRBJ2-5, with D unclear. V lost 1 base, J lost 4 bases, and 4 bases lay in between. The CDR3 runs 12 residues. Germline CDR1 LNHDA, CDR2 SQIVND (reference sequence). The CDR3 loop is CASSIGGETQYF. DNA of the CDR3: TGTGCCAGTAGTATAGGAGGAGAGACCCAGTACTTC.

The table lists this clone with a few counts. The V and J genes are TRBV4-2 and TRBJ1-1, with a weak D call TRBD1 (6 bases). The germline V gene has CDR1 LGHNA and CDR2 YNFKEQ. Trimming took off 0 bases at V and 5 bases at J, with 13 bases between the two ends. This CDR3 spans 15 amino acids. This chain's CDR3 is CASSQDGGARTEAFF. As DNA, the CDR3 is TGTGCCAGCAGCCAAGACGGGGGGGCGCGGACTGAAGCTTTCTTT.

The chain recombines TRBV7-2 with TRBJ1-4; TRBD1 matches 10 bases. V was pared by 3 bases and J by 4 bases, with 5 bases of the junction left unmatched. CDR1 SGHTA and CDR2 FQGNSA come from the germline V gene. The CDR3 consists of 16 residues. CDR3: CASSFRGTGVNEKLFF. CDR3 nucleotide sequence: TGTGCCAGCAGCTTCAGAGGGACAGGGGTTAATGAAAAACTGTTTTTT. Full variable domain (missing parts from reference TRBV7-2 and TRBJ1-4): GAGVSQSPSNKVTEKGKDVELRCDPISGHTALYWYRQSLGQGLEFLIYFQGNSAPDKSGLPSDRFSAERTGGSVSTLTIQRTQQEDSAVYLCASSFRGTGVNEKLFFGSGTQLSVL.

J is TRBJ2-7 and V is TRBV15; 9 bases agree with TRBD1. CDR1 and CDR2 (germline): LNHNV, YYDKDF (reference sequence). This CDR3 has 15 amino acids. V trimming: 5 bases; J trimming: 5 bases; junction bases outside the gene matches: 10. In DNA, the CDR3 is TGTGCCACCAGCGAGTACCGGGACAGGGACGACGAGCAGTACTTC. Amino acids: CATSEYRDRDDEQYF.

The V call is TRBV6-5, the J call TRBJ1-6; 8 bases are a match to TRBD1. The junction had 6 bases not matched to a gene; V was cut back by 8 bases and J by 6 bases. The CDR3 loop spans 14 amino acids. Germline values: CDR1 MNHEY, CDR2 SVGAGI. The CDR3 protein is CASAAGGTNSPLHF. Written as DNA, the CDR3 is TGTGCCAGCGCAGCAGGGGGCACTAATTCACCCCTCCACTTT.

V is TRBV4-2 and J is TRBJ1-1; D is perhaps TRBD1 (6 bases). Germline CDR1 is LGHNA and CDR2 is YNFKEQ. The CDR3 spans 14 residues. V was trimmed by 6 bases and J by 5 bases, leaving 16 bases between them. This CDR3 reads CASRTLTGLTEAFF. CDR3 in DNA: TGTGCCAGCAGAACATTAACAGGGTTAACTGAAGCTTTCTTT.

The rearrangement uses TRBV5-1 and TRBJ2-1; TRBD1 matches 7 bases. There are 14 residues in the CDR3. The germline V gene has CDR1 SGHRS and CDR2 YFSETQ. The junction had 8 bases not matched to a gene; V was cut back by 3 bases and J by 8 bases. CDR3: CASSSWTGTDEQFF. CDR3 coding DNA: TGCGCCAGCAGCTCCTGGACAGGCACGGATGAGCAGTTCTTC.

The CDR3 DNA is TGTGCCAGCACGGACAGGGAGTACACTGAAGCTTTCTTT. Translation gives CASTDREYTEAFF. The V and J genes are TRBV2 and TRBJ1-1; 8 positions match TRBD1. This CDR3 contains 13 residues. The germline V gene encodes CDR1 SNHLY and CDR2 FYNNEI. V lost 7 bases and J lost 3; bases outside the gene matches: 4.

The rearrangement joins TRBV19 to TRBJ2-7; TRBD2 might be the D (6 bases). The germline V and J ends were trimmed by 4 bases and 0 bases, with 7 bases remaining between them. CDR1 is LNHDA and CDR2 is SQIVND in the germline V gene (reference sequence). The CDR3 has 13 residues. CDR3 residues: CASSSGDSYEQYF. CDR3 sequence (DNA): TGTGCCAGTAGTAGCGGGGACTCCTACGAGCAGTACTTC. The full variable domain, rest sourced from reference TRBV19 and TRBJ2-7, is DGGITQSPKYLFRKEGQNVTLSCEQNLNHDAMYWYRQDPGQGLRLIYYSQIVNDFQKGDIAEGYSVSREKKESFPLTVTSAQKNPTAFYLCASSSGDSYEQYFGPGTRLTVT.

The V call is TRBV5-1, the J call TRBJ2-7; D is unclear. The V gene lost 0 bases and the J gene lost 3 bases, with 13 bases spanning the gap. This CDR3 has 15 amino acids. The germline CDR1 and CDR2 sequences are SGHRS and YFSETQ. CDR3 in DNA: TGCGCCAGCAGCTTGGCGCCCAGTTCCCTCTACGAGCAGTACTTC. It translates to CASSLAPSSLYEQYF.

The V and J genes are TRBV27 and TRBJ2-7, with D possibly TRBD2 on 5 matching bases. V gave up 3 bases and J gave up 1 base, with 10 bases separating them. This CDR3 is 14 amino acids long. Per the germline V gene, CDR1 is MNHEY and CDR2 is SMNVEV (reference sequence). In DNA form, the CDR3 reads TGTGCCAGCAGTTTCGGGGTAGGGTCCTACGAGCAGTACTTC. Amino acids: CASSFGVGSYEQYF.

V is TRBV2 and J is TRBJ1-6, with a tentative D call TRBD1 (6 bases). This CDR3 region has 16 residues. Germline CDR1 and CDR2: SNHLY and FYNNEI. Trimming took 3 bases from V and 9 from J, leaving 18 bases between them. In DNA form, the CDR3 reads TGTGCCAGCAGTGACTTTGGGACAACCTTAGCTTCACCCCTCCACTTT. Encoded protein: CASSDFGTTLASPLHF.

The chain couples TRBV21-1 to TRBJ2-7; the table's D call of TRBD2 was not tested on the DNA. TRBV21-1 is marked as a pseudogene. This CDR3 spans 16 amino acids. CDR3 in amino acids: CASSKEGDRAGYEQYF. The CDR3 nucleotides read TGTGCCAGCAGCAAAGAAGGAGACCGAGCGGGGTACGAGCAGTACTTC.

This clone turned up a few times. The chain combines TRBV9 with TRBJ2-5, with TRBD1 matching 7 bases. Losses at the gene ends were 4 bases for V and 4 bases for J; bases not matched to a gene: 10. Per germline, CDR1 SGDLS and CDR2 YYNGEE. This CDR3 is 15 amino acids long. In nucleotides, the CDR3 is TGTGCCAGCAGCCTATCAGGGGGTACGGGAGAGACCCAGTACTTC. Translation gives CASSLSGGTGETQYF.

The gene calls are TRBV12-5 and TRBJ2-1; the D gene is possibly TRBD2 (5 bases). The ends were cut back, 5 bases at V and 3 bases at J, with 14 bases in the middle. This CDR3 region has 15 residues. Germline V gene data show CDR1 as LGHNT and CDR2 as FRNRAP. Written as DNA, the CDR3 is TGTGCTAGTGGTGAGAGGGTGGTGGACTACAATGAGCAGTTCTTC. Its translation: CASGERVVDYNEQFF.

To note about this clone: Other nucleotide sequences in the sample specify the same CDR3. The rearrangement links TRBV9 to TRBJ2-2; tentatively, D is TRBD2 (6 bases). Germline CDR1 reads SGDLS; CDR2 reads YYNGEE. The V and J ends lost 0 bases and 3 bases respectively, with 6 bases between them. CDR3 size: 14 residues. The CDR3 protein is CASSVAGDTGELFF. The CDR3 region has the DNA TGTGCCAGCAGCGTAGCGGGGGACACCGGGGAGCTGTTTTTT.